The 20 T cell receptor beta chains listed next were all sequenced from one sample in a study of post-analysis software for immune sequencing data. Notes on the study in general: Five TRBV segments were more frequent in patients than controls; TRBV5-6, TRBV5-1 and TRBV20-1 belonged to this group.

The antigens these receptors bind are not known. TCR beta cDNA libraries included unique molecular identifiers. TCRdb reanalysed the PCR reads using MiXCR and keeps one entry per CDR3 protein. The repertoire holds 550,000 to 700,000 distinct CDR3 sequences, with around 44% as singletons. Sequenced input: blood. Receptors were obtained from a girl between 10 and 17 years old with multiple sclerosis.

This chain connects TRBV19 to TRBJ2-1; no clear D gene. CDR3 length equals 15 residues. Germline V gene data show CDR1 as LNHDA and CDR2 as SQIVND (reference sequence). Trimming stripped 6 bases from V and 6 bases from J, with 18 bases between. CDR3 region: CASSPRTAAGNEQFF. In nucleotides, the CDR3 is TGTGCCAGTAGCCCTAGGACCGCCGCCGGCAATGAGCAGTTCTTC.

Only a few counts were recorded for this clonotype. This sequence joins TRBV5-1 and TRBJ2-7, with TRBD1 as a possible D gene (5 bases). This CDR3 is 15 amino acids long. The V end lost 7 bases, the J end lost 0 bases, and 17 bases lay between the germline ends. The V gene's germline CDR1 is SGHRS and CDR2 YFSETQ. CDR3 protein: CASRRVTESSYEQYF. As DNA, the CDR3 is TGCGCCAGCCGACGAGTGACAGAAAGCTCCTACGAGCAGTACTTC.

This sequence joins TRBV20-1 and TRBJ2-1, with 11 bases fitting TRBD2. CDR1 DFQATT and CDR2 SNEGSKA come from the germline V gene (reference sequence). The CDR3 totals 16 residues. Unmatched junction bases numbered 9, after V lost 1 base and J lost 7 bases. The CDR3 reads CSARALAGGPVNEQFF. In nucleotides, the CDR3 is TGCAGTGCTAGAGCCCTAGCGGGAGGCCCGGTAAATGAGCAGTTCTTC.

The V call is TRBV7-2, the J call TRBJ1-1, with a weak D call TRBD1 (6 bases). This CDR3 region has 16 residues. Germline CDR1 reads SGHTA; CDR2 reads FQGNSA. Trimming removed 0 bases from V and 0 bases from J, with 11 bases in between. The CDR3 DNA is TGTGCCAGCAGCTTAGCTAGTGGGACATTGAACACTGAAGCTTTCTTT. Its protein is CASSLASGTLNTEAFF. The entire variable domain, with the rest obtained from reference TRBV7-2 and TRBJ1-1, is as follows: GAGVSQSPSNKVTEKGKDVELRCDPISGHTALYWYRQSLGQGLEFLIYFQGNSAPDKSGLPSDRFSAERTGGSVSTLTIQRTQQEDSAVYLCASSLASGTLNTEAFFGQGTRLTVV.

CDR3 sequence reads: CASSVLRGDNEQFF. The CDR3 coding sequence is TGTGCCAGCAGTGTCCTTCGTGGGGACAATGAGCAGTTCTTC. The chain has TRBV2 and TRBJ2-7; D is undetermined. The J call is uncertain, as TRBJ2-1 better fits the DNA end. From germline, CDR1 is SNHLY and CDR2 FYNNEI. The CDR3 length is 14 residues.

This clonotype was seen a handful of times. The chain employs TRBV11-2 and TRBJ2-3; 8 nucleotides align to TRBD2. Germline CDR1 is SGHAT and CDR2 is FQNNGV. V dropped 1 base and J dropped 4; count of bases not matched to a gene: 13. This CDR3 spans 18 amino acids. In DNA, the CDR3 is TGTGCCAGCAGCTTAGTGTCTTTCGGGGGGGGCGCAGCAGATACGCAGTATTTT. This sequence encodes CASSLVSFGGGAADTQYF.

The chain couples TRBV20-1 to TRBJ2-3; TRBD2 agrees at 8 bases. There are 17 residues in the CDR3. Germline V gene data show CDR1 as DFQATT and CDR2 as SNEGSKA (reference sequence). With V trimmed by 3 bases and J by 2 bases, 13 bases remained unmatched. CDR3 DNA: TGCAGTGCTAGGTACACGAGCGGGAGTTGGGTCACAGATACGCAGTATTTT. This gives the protein CSARYTSGSWVTDTQYF.

The chain has TRBV12-5 and TRBJ2-1, with 9 bases identical to TRBD1. The J segment lost 7 bases and the V segment lost 2 bases, leaving 6 bases of the junction unmatched. The CDR3 has 15 amino acids. Germline V gene lookup returns CDR1 LGHNT and CDR2 FRNRAP. The CDR3 coding sequence is TGTGCTAGTGGTTTGATGACAGGGGGAGGAAATGAGCAGTTCTTC. Its translation is CASGLMTGGGNEQFF.

This chain joins TRBV11-3 and TRBJ2-1; TRBD2 matches at 12 bases. The CDR3 is 17 amino acids. V lost 1 base, J lost 4 bases, and 5 bases stayed unmatched. Per germline, CDR1 SGHNT and CDR2 YENEEA. The CDR3 reads CASSLAHLAGGYNEQFF. The CDR3 DNA is TGTGCCAGCAGCTTAGCCCACCTAGCGGGAGGGTACAATGAGCAGTTCTTC.

V and J are TRBV7-2 and TRBJ2-5; D unclear. The end of the DNA fits TRBJ2-7 better, so the J call may be wrong. Germline CDR1 is SGHTA and CDR2 is FQGNSA. The CDR3 sequence is 15 residues long. In nucleotides, the CDR3 is TGTGCCAGCAGCTTAGCGCTGGAACCTGCCTACGAGCAGTACTTC. The encoded protein is CASSLALEPAYEQYF.

A few counts support this clonotype. The chain employs TRBV3-1 and TRBJ2-1, with D perhaps TRBD2 (5 bases). The V gene lost 1 base and the J gene lost 0 bases, with 13 bases spanning the gap. The CDR3 consists of 17 residues. Germline loops: CDR1 LGHDT, CDR2 YNNKEL (reference sequence). For the CDR3, the DNA is TGTGCCAGCAGCCAAGCCCGTAGGAGGCCCTCCTACAATGAGCAGTTCTTC. Residues: CASSQARRRPSYNEQFF.

The chain recombines TRBV5-1 with TRBJ2-1; D ambiguous. V was clipped by 2 bases and J by 8 bases, with 11 bases between them. Germline V gene sequence: CDR1 SGHRS, CDR2 YFSETQ. The CDR3 is made up of 13 amino acids. This CDR3 is CASSFQLWDEQFF. The CDR3 coding sequence is TGCGCCAGCAGCTTTCAATTGTGGGATGAGCAGTTCTTC.

J is TRBJ1-2 and V is TRBV10-3; D is uncertain. The V end was cut by 2 bases, the J end by 3 bases, with 22 bases between. This CDR3 comprises 18 residues. The germline V gene encodes CDR1 ENHRY and CDR2 SYGVKD. Here the CDR3 reads CAISEVGVRTRSYYGYTF. CDR3 in DNA: TGTGCCATCAGTGAGGTTGGGGTCAGAACGAGGTCCTACTATGGCTACACCTTC.

This clonotype was detected a few times. The chain couples TRBV24-1 to TRBJ2-3; D remains unclear. From germline, CDR1 is KGHDR and CDR2 SFDVKD. CDR3 size: 13 residues. The V gene lost 4 bases and the J gene lost 6 bases, with 10 bases spanning the gap. The CDR3 sequence: CATSDPSGDTQYF. The CDR3 DNA follows: TGTGCCACCAGTGACCCCTCGGGTGATACGCAGTATTTT.

The V and J genes are TRBV5-1 and TRBJ1-6, with a weak D call TRBD1 (6 bases). Trimming stripped 4 bases from V and 6 bases from J, with 14 bases between. There are 15 residues in the CDR3. Germline CDR1 reads SGHRS; CDR2 reads YFSETQ. The CDR3 region has the DNA TGCGCCAGCAGCCTTCAGGCAGGGGCTAATTCACCCCTCCACTTT. Its translation is CASSLQAGANSPLHF.

This clonotype was observed a few times. At one end the junction does not follow the germline gene, possibly because of a read error. The chain joins TRBV6-5 to TRBJ1-6; the D gene is possibly TRBD1 (5 bases). In germline, CDR1 is MNHEY, CDR2 SVGAGI. The CDR3 covers 14 residues. CDR3 residues: CASSRQNRGSPPHF. For the CDR3, the DNA is TGTGCCAGCAGTCGACAGAATAGAGGTTCACCCCCCCACTTT.

The chain has TRBV27 and TRBJ2-3, with TRBD2 as a possible D gene (5 bases). The V gene lost 5 bases and the J gene lost 0 bases, with 18 bases spanning the gap. The CDR3 length is 17 residues. Germline V CDR1 and CDR2: MNHEY, SMNVEV (reference sequence). The CDR3 sequence: CASSILEGYPSTDTQYF. The CDR3 DNA follows: TGTGCCAGCAGTATCCTTGAGGGTTACCCTAGCACAGATACGCAGTATTTT.

Only a few counts were recorded for this clonotype. The chain couples TRBV9 to TRBJ2-1; no definite D call. CDR3 length: 13 amino acids. CDR1 is SGDLS and CDR2 is YYNGEE in the germline V gene. The germline V and J ends were trimmed by 4 bases and 8 bases, with 13 bases remaining between them. The CDR3 bases are TGTGCCAGCAGCCCACACTTCCGCCATGAGCAGTTCTTC. Residues: CASSPHFRHEQFF.

This clonotype was picked up a small number of times. The chain links TRBV27 to TRBJ2-7; a possible D gene is TRBD1 (6 bases). V shed 4 bases and J shed 1 base, with 11 bases lying between them. CDR3 length: 14 amino acids. CDR1 and CDR2 from the germline V gene are MNHEY and SMNVEV (reference sequence). CDR3 bases: TGTGCCAGCAGTTCCAGACAGGTTTCCTACGAGCAGTACTTC. This encodes CASSSRQVSYEQYF.

CDR3: CASSYLRGRGSLTYEQYF. Here the CDR3 DNA reads TGTGCCAGCAGTTACTTGCGGGGGCGCGGCTCCCTAACCTACGAGCAGTACTTC. The chain recombines TRBV6-2 or TRBV6-3 with TRBJ2-5; weak D call: TRBD2 (7 bases). The last part of the DNA fits TRBJ2-7 better; the J call may be wrong. The CDR3 has 18 amino acids. The V gene's germline CDR1 is MNHEY and CDR2 SVGEGT.